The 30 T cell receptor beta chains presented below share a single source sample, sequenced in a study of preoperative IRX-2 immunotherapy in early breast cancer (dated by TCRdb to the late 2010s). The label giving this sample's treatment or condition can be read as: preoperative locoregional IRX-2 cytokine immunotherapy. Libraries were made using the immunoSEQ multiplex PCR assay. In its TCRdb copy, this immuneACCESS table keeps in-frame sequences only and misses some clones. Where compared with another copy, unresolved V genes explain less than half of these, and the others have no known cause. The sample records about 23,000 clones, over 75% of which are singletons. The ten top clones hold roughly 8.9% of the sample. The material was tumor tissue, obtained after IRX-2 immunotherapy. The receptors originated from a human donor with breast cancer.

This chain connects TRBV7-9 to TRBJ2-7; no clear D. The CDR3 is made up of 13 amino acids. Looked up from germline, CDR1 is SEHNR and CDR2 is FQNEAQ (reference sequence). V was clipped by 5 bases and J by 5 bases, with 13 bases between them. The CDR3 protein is CASSPPLVNEQYF. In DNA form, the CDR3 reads TGTGCCAGCAGCCCCCCGTTGGTCAACGAGCAGTACTTC.

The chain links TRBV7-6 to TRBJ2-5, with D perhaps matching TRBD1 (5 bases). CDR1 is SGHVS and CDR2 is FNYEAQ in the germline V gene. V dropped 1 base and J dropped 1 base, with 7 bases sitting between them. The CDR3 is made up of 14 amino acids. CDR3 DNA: TGTGCCAGCAGCTTAGAAGGGGCCCAAGAGACCCAGTACTTC. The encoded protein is CASSLEGAQETQYF.

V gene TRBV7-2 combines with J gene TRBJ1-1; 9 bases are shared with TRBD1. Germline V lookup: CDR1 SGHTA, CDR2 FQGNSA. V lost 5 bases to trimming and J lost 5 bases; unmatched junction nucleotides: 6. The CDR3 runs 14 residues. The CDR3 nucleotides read TGTGCCAGCAGCCCCATGACAGGGGGAACTGAAGCTTTCTTT. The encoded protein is CASSPMTGGTEAFF.

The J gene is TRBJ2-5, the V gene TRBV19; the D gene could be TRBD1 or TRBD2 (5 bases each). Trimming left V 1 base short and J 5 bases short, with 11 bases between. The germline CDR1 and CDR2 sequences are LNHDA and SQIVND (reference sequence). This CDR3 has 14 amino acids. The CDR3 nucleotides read TGTGCCAGTAGTATAGTTAGCGCAGGGGAGACCCAGTACTTC. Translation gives CASSIVSAGETQYF. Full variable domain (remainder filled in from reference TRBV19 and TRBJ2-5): DGGITQSPKYLFRKEGQNVTLSCEQNLNHDAMYWYRQDPGQGLRLIYYSQIVNDFQKGDIAEGYSVSREKKESFPLTVTSAQKNPTAFYLCASSIVSAGETQYFGPGTRLLVL.

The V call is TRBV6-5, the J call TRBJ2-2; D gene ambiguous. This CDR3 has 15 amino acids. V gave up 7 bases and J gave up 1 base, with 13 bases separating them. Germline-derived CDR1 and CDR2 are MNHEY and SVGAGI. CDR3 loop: CASTSYTKNTGELFF. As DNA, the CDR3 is TGTGCCAGCACCTCCTACACAAAGAACACCGGGGAGCTGTTTTTT.

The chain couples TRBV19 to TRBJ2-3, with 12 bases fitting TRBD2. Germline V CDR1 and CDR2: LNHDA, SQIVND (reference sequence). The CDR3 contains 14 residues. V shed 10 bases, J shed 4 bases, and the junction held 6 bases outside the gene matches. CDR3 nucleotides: TGTGCCACAAGACTAGCGGGAGCCCCAGATACGCAGTATTTT. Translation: CATRLAGAPDTQYF.

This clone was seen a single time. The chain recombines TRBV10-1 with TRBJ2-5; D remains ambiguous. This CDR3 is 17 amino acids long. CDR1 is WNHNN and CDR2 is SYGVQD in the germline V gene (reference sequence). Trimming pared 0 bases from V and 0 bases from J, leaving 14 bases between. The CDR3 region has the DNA TGCGCCAGCAGTGAGTCGGCTTTAACAGAAAACCAAGAGACCCAGTACTTC. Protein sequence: CASSESALTENQETQYF.

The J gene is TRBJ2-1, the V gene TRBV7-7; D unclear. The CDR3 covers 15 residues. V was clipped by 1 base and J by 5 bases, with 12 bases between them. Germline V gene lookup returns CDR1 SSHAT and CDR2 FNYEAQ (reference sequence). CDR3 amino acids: CASSLEPTVNNEQFF. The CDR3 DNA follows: TGTGCCAGCAGCTTAGAGCCGACGGTAAACAATGAGCAGTTCTTC.

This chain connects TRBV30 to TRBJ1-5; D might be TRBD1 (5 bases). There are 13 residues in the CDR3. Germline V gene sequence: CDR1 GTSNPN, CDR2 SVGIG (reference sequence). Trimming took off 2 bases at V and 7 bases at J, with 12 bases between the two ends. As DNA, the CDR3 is TGTGCCTGGAGTCGAGGGGAGGGACAGCCCCAGCATTTT. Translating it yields CAWSRGEGQPQHF.

The DNA for the CDR3 is TGTGCCAGCAGTTTAGACCTGGGACAGCGCTACTCTGGAAACACCATATATTTT. It yields the protein CASSLDLGQRYSGNTIYF. The J gene is TRBJ1-3, the V gene TRBV28; 7 nucleotides line up with TRBD1. This CDR3 contains 18 residues. The V gene's germline CDR1 is MDHEN and CDR2 SYDVKM. The V gene end was trimmed by 2 bases and the J gene end by 0 bases; junction bases not matched to a gene: 10.

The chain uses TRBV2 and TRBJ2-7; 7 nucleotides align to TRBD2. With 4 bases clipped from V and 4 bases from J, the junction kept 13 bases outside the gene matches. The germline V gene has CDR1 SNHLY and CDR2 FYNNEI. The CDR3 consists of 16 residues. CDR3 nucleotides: TGTGCCAGCAGTGCTGGGTGGGGCGGGAGCGTTTACGAGCAGTACTTC. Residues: CASSAGWGGSVYEQYF.

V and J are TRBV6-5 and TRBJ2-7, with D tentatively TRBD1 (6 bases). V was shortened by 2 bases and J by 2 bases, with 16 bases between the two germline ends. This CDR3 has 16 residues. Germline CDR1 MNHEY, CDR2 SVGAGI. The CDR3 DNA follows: TGTGCCAGCAGTTACACCATTAACAGGGCCCCCTACGAGCAGTACTTC. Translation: CASSYTINRAPYEQYF.

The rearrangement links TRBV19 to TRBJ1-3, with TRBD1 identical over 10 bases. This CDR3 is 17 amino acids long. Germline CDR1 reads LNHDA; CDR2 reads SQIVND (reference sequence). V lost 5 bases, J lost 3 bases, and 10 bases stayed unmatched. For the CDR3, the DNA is TGTGCCAGTAGTCTGAGCGGGACAGGGGCTCGTGGAAACACCATATATTTT. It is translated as CASSLSGTGARGNTIYF.

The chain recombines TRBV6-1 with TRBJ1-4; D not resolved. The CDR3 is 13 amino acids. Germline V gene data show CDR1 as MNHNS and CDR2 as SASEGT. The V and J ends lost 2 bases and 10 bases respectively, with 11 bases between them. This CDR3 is CASSENDFLKLFF. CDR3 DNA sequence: TGTGCCAGCAGTGAAAACGACTTTTTAAAACTGTTTTTT.

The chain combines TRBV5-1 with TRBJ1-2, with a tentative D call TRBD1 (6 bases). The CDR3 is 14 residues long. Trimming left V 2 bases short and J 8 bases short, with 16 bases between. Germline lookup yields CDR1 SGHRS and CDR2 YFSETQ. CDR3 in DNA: TGCGCCAGCAGCTTCACAGGGAGGTCGGAAGGCTACACCTTC. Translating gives CASSFTGRSEGYTF.

The CDR3: CSSGGAGGRKLFF. Written as DNA, the CDR3 is TGCAGTTCGGGAGGGGCAGGGGGGAGAAAACTGTTTTTT. The chain recombines TRBV29-1 with TRBJ1-4; 7 bases are a match to TRBD1. CDR1 is SQVTM, CDR2 ANQGSEA, per germline. The CDR3 loop spans 13 amino acids. Combining the CDR3 with reference TRBV29-1 and TRBJ1-4 gives the whole variable domain SAVISQKPSRDICQRGTSLTIQCQVDSQVTMMFWYRQQPGQSLTLIATANQGSEATYESGFVIDKFPISRPNLTFSTLTVSNMSPEDSSIYLCSSGGAGGRKLFFGSGTQLSVL.

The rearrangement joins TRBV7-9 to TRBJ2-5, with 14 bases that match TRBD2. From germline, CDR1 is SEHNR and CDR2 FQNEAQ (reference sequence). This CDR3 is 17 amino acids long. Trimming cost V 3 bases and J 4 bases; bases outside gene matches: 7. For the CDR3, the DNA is TGTGCCAGCAGCTTGGGGGTAGGGACTAGCGGGAGAGAGACCCAGTACTTC. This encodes CASSLGVGTSGRETQYF.

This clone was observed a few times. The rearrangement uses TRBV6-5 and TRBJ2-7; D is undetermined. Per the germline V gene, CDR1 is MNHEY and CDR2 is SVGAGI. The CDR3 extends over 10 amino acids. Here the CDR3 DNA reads TGTGCGAACCTCTCCTACGAGCAGTACTTC. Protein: CANLSYEQYF.

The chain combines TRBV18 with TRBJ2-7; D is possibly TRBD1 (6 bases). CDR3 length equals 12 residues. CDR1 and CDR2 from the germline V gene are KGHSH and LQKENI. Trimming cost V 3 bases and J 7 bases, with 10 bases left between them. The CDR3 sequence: CASSPQGLEQYF. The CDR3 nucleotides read TGTGCCAGCTCACCTCAGGGGTTAGAGCAGTACTTC.

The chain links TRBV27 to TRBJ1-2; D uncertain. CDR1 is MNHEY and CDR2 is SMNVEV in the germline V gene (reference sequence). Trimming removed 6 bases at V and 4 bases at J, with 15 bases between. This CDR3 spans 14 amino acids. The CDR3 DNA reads TGTGCCAGCAGGCCCGCTGATTCGGTCTATGGCTACACCTTC. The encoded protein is CASRPADSVYGYTF.

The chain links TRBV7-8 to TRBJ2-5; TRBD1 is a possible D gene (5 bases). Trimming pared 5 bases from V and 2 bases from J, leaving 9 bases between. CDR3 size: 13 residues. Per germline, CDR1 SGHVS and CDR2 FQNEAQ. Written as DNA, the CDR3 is TGTGCCAGCAGCAAGGACACGCAAGAGACCCAGTACTTC. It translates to CASSKDTQETQYF.

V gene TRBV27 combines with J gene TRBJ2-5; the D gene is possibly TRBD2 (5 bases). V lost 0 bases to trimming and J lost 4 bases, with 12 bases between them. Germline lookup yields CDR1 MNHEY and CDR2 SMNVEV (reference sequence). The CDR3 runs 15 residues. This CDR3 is CASSLSGRERETQYF. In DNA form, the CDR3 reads TGTGCCAGCAGTTTATCCGGCCGGGAAAGAGAGACCCAGTACTTC.

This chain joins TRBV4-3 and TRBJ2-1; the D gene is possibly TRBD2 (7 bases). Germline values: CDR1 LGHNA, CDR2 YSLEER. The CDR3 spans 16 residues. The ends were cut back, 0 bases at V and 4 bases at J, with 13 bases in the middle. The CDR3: CASSQDGGGEYNEQFF. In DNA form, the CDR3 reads TGCGCCAGCAGCCAAGACGGAGGGGGGGAGTACAATGAGCAGTTCTTC.

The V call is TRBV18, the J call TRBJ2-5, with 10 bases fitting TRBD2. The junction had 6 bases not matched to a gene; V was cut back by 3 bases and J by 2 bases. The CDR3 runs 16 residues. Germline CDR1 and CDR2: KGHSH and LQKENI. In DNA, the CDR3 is TGTGCCAGCTCACCGCCTGGGACTAGCGCGCAAGAGACCCAGTACTTC. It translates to CASSPPGTSAQETQYF.

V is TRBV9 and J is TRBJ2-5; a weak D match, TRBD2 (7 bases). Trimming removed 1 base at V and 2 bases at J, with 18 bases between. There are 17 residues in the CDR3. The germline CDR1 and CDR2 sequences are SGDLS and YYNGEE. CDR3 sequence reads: CASSVRTGREGQETQYF. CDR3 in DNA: TGTGCCAGCAGCGTACGTACAGGGAGGGAAGGACAAGAGACCCAGTACTTC.

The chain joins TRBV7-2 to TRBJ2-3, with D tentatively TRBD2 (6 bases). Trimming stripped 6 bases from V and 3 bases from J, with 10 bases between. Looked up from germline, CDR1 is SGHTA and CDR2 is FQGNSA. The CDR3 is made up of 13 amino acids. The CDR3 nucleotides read TGTGCCAGCAGTCCCGGGGGAACAGATACGCAGTATTTT. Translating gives CASSPGGTDTQYF.

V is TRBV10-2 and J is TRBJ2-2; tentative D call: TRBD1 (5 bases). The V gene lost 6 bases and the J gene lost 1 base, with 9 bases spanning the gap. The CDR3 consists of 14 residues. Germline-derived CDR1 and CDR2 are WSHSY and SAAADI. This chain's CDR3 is CASRAGMNTGELFF. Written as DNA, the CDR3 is TGCGCCAGCAGAGCAGGGATGAACACCGGGGAGCTGTTTTTT.

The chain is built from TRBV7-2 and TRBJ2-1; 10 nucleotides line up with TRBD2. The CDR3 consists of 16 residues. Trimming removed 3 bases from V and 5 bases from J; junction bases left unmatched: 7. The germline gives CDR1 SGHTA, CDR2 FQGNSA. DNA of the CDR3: TGTGCCAGCAGCTTCCCAACTAGCGGGGCCAACAATGAGCAGTTCTTC. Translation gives CASSFPTSGANNEQFF.

CDR3 coding DNA: TGTGCCATCCTCGGACTAGCGGGAGGCGAGCAGTACTTC. This codes for CAILGLAGGEQYF. The V gene is TRBV28, the J gene TRBJ2-7, with 14 bases identical to TRBD2. Germline CDR1 MDHEN, CDR2 SYDVKM. The V segment lost 10 bases and the J segment 6 bases; nucleotides outside the gene matches: 5. The CDR3 is made up of 13 amino acids.

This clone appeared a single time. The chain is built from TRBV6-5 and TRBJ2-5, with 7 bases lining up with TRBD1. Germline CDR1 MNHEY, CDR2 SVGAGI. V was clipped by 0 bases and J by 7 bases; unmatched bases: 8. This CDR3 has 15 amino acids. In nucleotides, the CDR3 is TGTGCCAGCAGTTACTCATACAGGGGAGTTGGGACCCAGTACTTC. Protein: CASSYSYRGVGTQYF.